A single sample is the source of the 2 T cell receptor beta chains below, sequenced in a study of cytomegalovirus exposure and HLA in healthy donors. The method was immunoSEQ multiplex PCR; TCRdb's version includes in-frame clones alone and lacks a portion of them. The sample yields just under 75,000 clones, around 94% seen once. Sequencing used PBMCs. The receptor source for this set is a woman between 18 and 29 years old in good health and CMV-seropositive.

This clone was recorded once. The chain joins TRBV19 to TRBJ2-1, with TRBD2 matching 9 bases. Germline-derived CDR1 and CDR2 are LNHDA and SQIVND (reference sequence). Germline trimming cut 5 bases from V and 3 bases from J; bases unmatched to any gene: 11. CDR3 length: 17 amino acids. For the CDR3, the DNA is TGTGCCAGTAGTCCGCCCCGATTAGCGGGGGTCTACAATGAGCAGTTCTTC. It yields the protein CASSPPRLAGVYNEQFF.

V usage is TRBV4-1 and J usage is TRBJ2-5; D may be TRBD1 (5 bases). Germline values: CDR1 MGHRA, CDR2 YSYEKL. The CDR3 totals 17 residues. The germline V and J ends were trimmed by 0 bases and 1 base, with 15 bases remaining between them. The CDR3 spells CASSQDIASRGQETQYF. DNA of the CDR3: TGCGCCAGCAGCCAAGATATCGCCTCTAGGGGCCAAGAGACCCAGTACTTC.